This T cell receptor (beta chain) derives from a study of naive and memory T cell subsets. Judged by abundance, this clonotype is medium-sized. Its matching antigen is unknown. An equimolar mix of two oligonucleotides served as the beta constant-region primer for TRBC1 and TRBC2. Ligated cDNA was amplified by four rounds of PCR with nested alpha and beta constant-region primers and SP2. Using its own MiXCR run on the UMI-ligation and nested PCR reads, TCRdb lists one record per CDR3 protein. The sample includes tens of thousands of distinct CDR3 sequences, around 9% of them seen just once. Findings and limits, study-wide: Gini index rose across naive, CM, EM and EMRA in CD4 and CD8. Over 85% of naive TCR sequences appeared only once, unlike memory subsets.

Trimming stripped 0 bases from V and 0 bases from J, with 5 bases between. The CDR3 sequence is 14 residues long. From the second PCR step, alpha and beta chains were amplified apart. CD4+ T cell IFNgamma after overnight CMV lysate exposure gave donor CMV status. The sequence derives from a human donor in good health. The chain couples TRBV12-3 or TRBV12-4 to TRBJ1-1, with unresolved D. Sample: central memory CD8+ T cells from blood. CDR3 loop: CASSLATVNTEAFF. As DNA, the CDR3 is TGTGCCAGCAGTTTAGCGACGGTGAACACTGAAGCTTTCTTT.